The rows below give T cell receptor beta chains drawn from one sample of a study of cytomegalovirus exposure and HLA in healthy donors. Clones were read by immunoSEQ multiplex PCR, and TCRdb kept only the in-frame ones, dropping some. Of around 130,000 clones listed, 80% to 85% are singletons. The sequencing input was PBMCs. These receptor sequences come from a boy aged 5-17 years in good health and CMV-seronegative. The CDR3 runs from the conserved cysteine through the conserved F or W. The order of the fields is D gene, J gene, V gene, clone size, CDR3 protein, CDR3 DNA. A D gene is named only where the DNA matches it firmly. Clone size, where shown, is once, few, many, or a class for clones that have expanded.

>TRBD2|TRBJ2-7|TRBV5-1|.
CASSPLGGSYEQYF
TGCGCCAGCAGCCCCCTCGGGGGGTCCTACGAGCAGTACTTC
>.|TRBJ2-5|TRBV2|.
CAGGNRFSQETQYF
TGTGCCGGGGGGAACCGGTTCTCACAAGAGACCCAGTACTTC
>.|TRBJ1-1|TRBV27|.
CASTGHFEAFF
TGTGCCAGCACCGGACACTTCGAAGCTTTCTTT
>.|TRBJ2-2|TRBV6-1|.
CASSEPLAPNTGELFF
TGTGCCAGCAGTGAGCCCCTAGCCCCGAACACCGGGGAGCTGTTTTTT
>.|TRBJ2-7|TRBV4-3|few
CASSQKTAAGPSYEQYF
TGCGCCAGCAGCCAAAAAACTGCCGCGGGGCCATCCTACGAGCAGTACTTC
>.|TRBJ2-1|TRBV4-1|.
CASSSYMVNEQFF
TGCGCCAGCAGCTCTTACATGGTCAATGAGCAGTTCTTC
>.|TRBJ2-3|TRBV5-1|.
CASSLLPGAQGDTQYF
TGCGCCAGCAGCCTCTTACCAGGGGCGCAGGGAGATACGCAGTATTTT
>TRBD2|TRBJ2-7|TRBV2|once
CASSKVLAAYEQYF
TGTGCCAGCAGTAAAGTCCTAGCGGCCTACGAGCAGTACTTC
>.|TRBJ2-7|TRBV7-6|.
CASSLGGRIEQYF
TGTGCCAGCAGCTTAGGTGGCCGCATAGAGCAGTACTTC
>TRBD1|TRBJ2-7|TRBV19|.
CASSTGQGKTYEQYF
TGTGCCAGTAGTACCGGACAGGGTAAAACCTACGAGCAGTACTTC
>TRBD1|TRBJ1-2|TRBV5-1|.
CASSLDRGGYGYTF
TGCGCCAGCAGCTTGGACAGGGGAGGCTATGGCTACACCTTC
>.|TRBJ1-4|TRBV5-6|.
CASSWYRATTNEKLFF
TGTGCCAGCAGCTGGTACAGGGCGACAACTAATGAAAAACTGTTTTTT
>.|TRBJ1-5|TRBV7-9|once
CASSLARDQPQHF
TGTGCCAGCAGCTTAGCGCGAGATCAGCCCCAGCATTTT
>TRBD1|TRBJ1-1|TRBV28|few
CASSTTGTGLAFF
TGTGCCAGCAGTACCACCGGGACAGGGCTGGCTTTCTTT
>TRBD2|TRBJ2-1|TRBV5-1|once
CASSAGTSGDSEQFF
TGCGCCAGCAGCGCCGGGACTAGCGGTGACAGTGAGCAGTTCTTC
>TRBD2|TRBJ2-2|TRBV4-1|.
CASSQGGGSSYTGELFF
TGCGCCAGCAGCCAAGGTGGCGGGAGTTCGTACACCGGGGAGCTGTTTTTT
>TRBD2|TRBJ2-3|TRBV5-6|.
CASSLVGTTHTDTQYF
TGTGCCAGCAGCTTGGTTGGGACTACCCACACAGATACGCAGTATTTT
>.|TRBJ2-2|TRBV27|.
CASSPSYTGELFF
TGTGCCAGCAGTCCGAGTTACACCGGGGAGCTGTTTTTT
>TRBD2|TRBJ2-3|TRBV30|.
CAWRGGSGRAGTDTQYF
TGTGCCTGGAGGGGCGGCAGCGGGAGGGCCGGCACAGATACGCAGTATTTT
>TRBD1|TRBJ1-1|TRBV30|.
CAWSVLTGGYSGTEAFF
TGTGCCTGGAGTGTACTAACAGGGGGCTACTCGGGAACTGAAGCTTTCTTT
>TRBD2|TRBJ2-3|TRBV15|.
CATSTSPGLAGGSTDTQYF
TGTGCCACCAGCACCTCCCCGGGGCTAGCGGGAGGTAGCACAGATACGCAGTATTTT
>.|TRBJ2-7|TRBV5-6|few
CASSRDSYEQYF
TGTGCCAGCAGCCGGGACTCCTACGAGCAGTACTTC